This entry concerns a single TCR beta chain. The antigen is not known. The junction does not match germline at one end; this may be a read error. The data are from a study of graft-versus-host responses after intestinal transplantation. CDR3 size: 16 residues. Germline assignment: CDR1 MGHRA and CDR2 YSYEKL. Profiling relied on immunoSEQ multiplex PCR, and the TCRdb table lists in-frame clones only, not all of them. This table has about 98,000 clones, roughly four fifths appearing once. Study findings and constraints: The marrow of recipients harbored GvH clones, and ileum or blood showed some of them first. Allograft graft-versus-host to host-versus-graft clonal ratios ran high in patients with graft-donor T cell macrochimerism.

The TCR comes from a human donor who received an intestinal transplant. Sequencing was performed on unstimulated CD8+ T cells sorted from spleen or lymph node cells, taken before intestinal transplant. The chain couples TRBV4-1 to TRBJ1-5; 10 positions match TRBD1. CDR3 sequence reads: CASSQVPGQGYQPQHF. In DNA form, the CDR3 reads TGTGCCAGCAGCCAAGTCCCGGGACAGGGGTACCAGCCCCAGCATTTT.